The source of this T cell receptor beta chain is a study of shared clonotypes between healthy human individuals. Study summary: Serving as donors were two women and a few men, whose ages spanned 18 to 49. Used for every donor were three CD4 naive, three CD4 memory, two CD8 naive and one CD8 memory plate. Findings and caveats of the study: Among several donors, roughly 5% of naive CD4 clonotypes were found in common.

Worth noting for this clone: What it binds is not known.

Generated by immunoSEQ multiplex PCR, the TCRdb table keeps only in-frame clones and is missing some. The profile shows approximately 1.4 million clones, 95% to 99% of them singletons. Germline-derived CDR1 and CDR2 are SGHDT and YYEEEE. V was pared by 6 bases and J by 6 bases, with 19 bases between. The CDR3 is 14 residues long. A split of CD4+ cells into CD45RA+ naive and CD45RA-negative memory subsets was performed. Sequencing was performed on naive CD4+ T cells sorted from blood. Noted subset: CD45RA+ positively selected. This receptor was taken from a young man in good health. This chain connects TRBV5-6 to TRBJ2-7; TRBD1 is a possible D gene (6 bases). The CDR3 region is CASKETGTGAEQYF. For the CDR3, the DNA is TGTGCCAGCAAAGAAACAGGGACCGGAGCCGAGCAGTACTTC.